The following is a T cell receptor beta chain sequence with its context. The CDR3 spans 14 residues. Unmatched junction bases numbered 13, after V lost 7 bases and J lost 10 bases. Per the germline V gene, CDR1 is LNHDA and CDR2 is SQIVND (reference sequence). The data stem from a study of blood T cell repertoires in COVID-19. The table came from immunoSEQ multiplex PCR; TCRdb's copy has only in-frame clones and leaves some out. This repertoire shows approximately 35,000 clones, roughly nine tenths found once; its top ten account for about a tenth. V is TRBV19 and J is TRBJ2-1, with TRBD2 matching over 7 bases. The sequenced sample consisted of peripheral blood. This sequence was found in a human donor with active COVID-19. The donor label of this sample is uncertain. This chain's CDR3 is CASTPGLAAGEQFF. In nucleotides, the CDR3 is TGTGCCAGTACCCCTGGGCTAGCGGCCGGGGAGCAGTTCTTC.